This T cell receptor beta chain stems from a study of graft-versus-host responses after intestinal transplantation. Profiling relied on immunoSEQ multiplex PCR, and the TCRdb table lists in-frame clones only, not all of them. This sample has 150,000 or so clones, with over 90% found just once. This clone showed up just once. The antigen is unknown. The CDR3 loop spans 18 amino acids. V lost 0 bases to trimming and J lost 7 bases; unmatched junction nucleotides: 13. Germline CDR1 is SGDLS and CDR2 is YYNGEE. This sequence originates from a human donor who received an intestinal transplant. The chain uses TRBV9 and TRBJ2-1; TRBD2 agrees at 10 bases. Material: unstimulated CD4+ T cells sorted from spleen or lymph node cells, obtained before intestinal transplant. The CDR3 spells CASSVANTQAGGGNEQFF. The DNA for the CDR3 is TGTGCCAGCAGCGTAGCCAATACCCAAGCGGGAGGGGGGAATGAGCAGTTCTTC.